The T cell receptor (beta chain) described here comes from a study of T cells after somatic rescue of genetic block. The germline CDR1 and CDR2 sequences are SGDLS and YYNGEE. This CDR3 is built from 14 residues. Deletions cut 0 bases from V and 5 bases from J, with 8 bases between. The repertoire was sequenced with immunoSEQ multiplex PCR; TCRdb's copy has only in-frame clones and lacks some. The sample holds roughly 55,000 clones, 90% to 97% seen once. V gene TRBV9 combines with J gene TRBJ2-2, with D uncertain. The sequencing sample was made of peripheral blood mononuclear cells (PBMCs). The sequence came from a child younger than two. CDR3 nucleotides: TGTGCCAGCAGCGTAGTCGGTGGGACCGGGGAGCTGTTTTTT. Protein: CASSVVGGTGELFF.